This paragraph covers one TCR beta chain sequence. These data come from a study of blood T cell repertoires in COVID-19. Study-wide background: Collection of acute and convalescent COVID-19 samples took place in the United States, Italy and Spain. PBMCs, B-cell-depleted T cells, or T cells provided the cDNA or gDNA that made up the material.

As handled by the study authors: Amplification with reference gene primers provided the estimates of nucleated cell counts. Some clones are missing from TCRdb's copy, which holds only in-frame ones; the method was immunoSEQ multiplex PCR. V and J calls and clone size come straight from that table; D and trimming were deduced from the DNA. The table shows some 220,000 clones, with over 80% occurring only once. Specimen: peripheral blood. This TCR was sampled from a human donor in a cohort sampled during active COVID-19.

In DNA, the CDR3 is TGTGCCACCAGTGATCCCCGGGCCGGGGAGCTGTTTTTT. It is translated as CATSDPRAGELFF. The chain combines TRBV24-1 with TRBJ2-2; D is undetermined. The CDR3 totals 13 residues. Germline loops: CDR1 KGHDR, CDR2 SFDVKD. V was pared by 3 bases and J by 6 bases, with 7 bases between.